A single TCR beta chain is shown here with its context. Antigen: not known. The missing CDR3 end, 3 residues past where the read stops, is filled in from the germline J gene. Trimming pared 0 bases from V and 3 bases from J, leaving 6 bases between. Germline V lookup: CDR1 GTSNPN, CDR2 SVGIG (reference sequence). The CDR3 loop spans 12 amino acids. This entry comes from a study of T cells in women clearing cervical HPV infection. The data were produced by immunoSEQ multiplex PCR, yet TCRdb's version contains in-frame clones alone and is incomplete. The ten most abundant clones cover about 15% of a sample with 18,000 or so clones. The study, taken as a whole, reports: Cases and controls were distinguished at AUC just under 0.85 by richness and V genes.

The rearrangement joins TRBV30 to TRBJ2-7; TRBD1 is a possible D gene (5 bases). The sample taken for sequencing was blood buffy coat. The TCR comes from a woman between 18 and 70 years old with a cervical HPV16 infection that either progressed to CIN3+ or cleared (not recorded which). CDR3 loop: CAWSVDSYEQYF. The part of the CDR3 DNA that was read is TGTGCCTGGAGTGTAGACAGCTACGAG.